The clone carrying this T cell receptor beta chain was seen a handful of times. Its antigen is still unknown. The record originates from a study of CD8+ T cells in alopecia areata. In the study overall: Those treated were given oral tofacitinib at 5 to 10 mg twice daily.

In each case, RNA was isolated and then reverse transcribed into cDNA as the sequencing template. TCRdb keeps only in-frame clones here, not all; method: immunoSEQ multiplex PCR. The data contain 140,000 to 150,000 clones, about 56% of them singletons. The CDR3 length is 13 residues. Germline lookup yields CDR1 MNHEY and CDR2 SMNVEV (reference sequence). V was pared by 9 bases and J by 3 bases, with 15 bases between. As to treatment: oral pan-JAK inhibitor, 5-10 mg twice daily. Sorted populations comprised CD4+ and CD8+ T cells obtained from PBMCs. General study points: Under tofacitinib, fewer expanded CD8+ clones appeared among the top 100 scalp clones.

Material: CD8+ T cells sorted from blood, obtained at week 4, from a patient treated with tofacitinib. V is TRBV27 and J is TRBJ2-7; D gene uncertain. This TCR was recovered from a human donor with alopecia areata. The CDR3 loop reads CASYDKNRYEQYF. As DNA, the CDR3 is TGTGCCAGTTACGACAAAAACCGCTACGAGCAGTACTTC.